Listed here are 30 T cell receptor beta chains from one sample, sequenced in a study of vaccination and CD4 T cells after COVID-19. The treatment was: roughly 10-day PBMC culture with coronavirus spike peptide pools or control peptides (ViraFEST assay). Antigen specificity for these receptors is unknown. CD4+ T cells that had been cultured provided DNA sequenced with the Oncomine TCR Beta short-read assay. TCRdb used MiXCR to reprocess the PCR reads, holding one entry per CDR3 protein. Counted here are roughly 12,000 distinct CDR3 sequences, more than 45% occurring once; the ten biggest clones make up about 28%. The material sequenced was CD4+ T cells from blood, cultured in vitro. These receptor sequences come from a human donor who had recovered from COVID-19.

The chain combines TRBV18 with TRBJ2-5; possibly TRBD2 for D (6 bases). The CDR3 runs 14 residues. Trimming left V 2 bases short and J 5 bases short, with 12 bases between. The germline V gene encodes CDR1 KGHSH and CDR2 LQKENI. The CDR3 region has the DNA TGTGCCAGCTCACCAAGGAGGGGATCGGAGACCCAGTACTTC. Amino acids: CASSPRRGSETQYF.

This clonotype was found a few times. The junction departs from germline at one end; a sequencing error may be responsible. CDR3 coding DNA: TGCGCCAGCAGCCACCCGCGGGGGCGACGATCACCCCTCCACTTT. Translation gives CASSHPRGRRSPLHF. The gene calls are TRBV11-2 and TRBJ1-6; TRBD1 might be the D (6 bases). The germline gives CDR1 SGHAT, CDR2 FQNNGV. The CDR3 has 15 amino acids.

As for this clonotype: An end of the junction differs from the germline gene, which may be a read error. The CDR3 nucleotides read TGTGCCAGTAGTATAAAGCAGGGGCTTGAAGCTCTCTTT. It codes for CASSIKQGLEALF. The genes are TRBV19 and TRBJ1-1; the D gene is possibly TRBD1 (6 bases). CDR1 and CDR2 (germline): LNHDA, SQIVND (reference sequence). The CDR3 runs 13 residues.

The chain links TRBV9 to TRBJ2-2; D gene unclear. The ends were cut back, 4 bases at V and 0 bases at J, with 10 bases in the middle. The CDR3 has 15 residues. The germline gives CDR1 SGDLS, CDR2 YYNGEE. The CDR3 reads CASSSDGSNTGELFF. DNA of the CDR3: TGTGCCAGCAGCTCGGACGGATCGAACACCGGGGAGCTGTTTTTT.

This clonotype was counted between two and nine times. The rearrangement uses TRBV24-1 and TRBJ1-5, with 7 bases lining up with TRBD1. The ends lost 3 bases at V and 0 bases at J; junction bases unmatched: 7. This CDR3 has 17 residues. Germline V gene lookup returns CDR1 KGHDR and CDR2 SFDVKD. The CDR3 sequence: CATSDLRTGYSNQPQHF. Written as DNA, the CDR3 is TGTGCCACCAGTGATCTTAGGACAGGCTATAGCAATCAGCCCCAGCATTTT.

The chain joins TRBV19 to TRBJ2-2; D possibly corresponds to TRBD1 (5 bases). The V gene's germline CDR1 is LNHDA and CDR2 SQIVND (reference sequence). V dropped 3 bases and J dropped 4 bases, with 9 bases sitting between them. The CDR3 sequence is 14 residues long. CDR3 in DNA: TGTGCCAGTAGTATGCATAGGGGCACCGGGGAGCTGTTTTTT. This encodes CASSMHRGTGELFF. The full variable domain, in which reference TRBV19 and TRBJ2-2 provide the parts outside the CDR3, is DGGITQSPKYLFRKEGQNVTLSCEQNLNHDAMYWYRQDPGQGLRLIYYSQIVNDFQKGDIAEGYSVSREKKESFPLTVTSAQKNPTAFYLCASSMHRGTGELFFGEGSRLTVL.

This sequence joins TRBV12-3 or TRBV12-4 and TRBJ1-6; 8 bases match TRBD1. V shed 6 bases and J 6 bases; nucleotides not matched to a gene: 4. The CDR3 runs to 14 residues. The DNA for the CDR3 is TGTGCCAGCAGCTATACAGGGGGTAATTCACCCCTCCACTTT. Translating gives CASSYTGGNSPLHF.

Within the sample, this clonotype is medium-sized. The chain combines TRBV19 with TRBJ2-4; TRBD1 or TRBD2 may be the D gene (5 bases each). This CDR3 has 13 residues. The germline V gene encodes CDR1 LNHDA and CDR2 SQIVND (reference sequence). V lost 6 bases to trimming and J lost 6 bases, with 12 bases between them. CDR3 residues: CASREGIRNIQYF. CDR3 DNA: TGTGCCAGTAGAGAGGGGATTAGAAACATTCAGTACTTC.

V is TRBV21-1 and J is TRBJ2-2. TRBV21-1 is a listed pseudogene. CDR3 length: 16 residues. CDR3 in amino acids: CASSKADGVRTGELFF. The CDR3 DNA sequence: TGTGCCAGCAGCAAAGCAGACGGGGTAAGGACCGGGGAGCTGTTTTTT.

The V gene is TRBV20-1, the J gene TRBJ1-2; 10 bases agree with TRBD1. Looked up from germline, CDR1 is DFQATT and CDR2 is SNEGSKA (reference sequence). The CDR3 has 14 amino acids. V gave up 0 bases and J gave up 5 bases; unmatched junction bases: 3. CDR3 region: CSARDAGQGYGYTF. CDR3 nucleotide sequence: TGCAGTGCTAGAGATGCGGGACAGGGGTATGGCTACACCTTC.

This clonotype was observed a handful of times. V is TRBV6-1 and J is TRBJ1-2, with D maybe TRBD1 (5 bases). Trimming cost V 6 bases and J 1 base, with 15 bases left between them. The CDR3 contains 15 residues. Germline assignment: CDR1 MNHNS and CDR2 SASEGT. In DNA form, the CDR3 reads TGTGCCAGCAGGACGACGGGGGAAAGTAACTATGGCTACACCTTC. This sequence encodes CASRTTGESNYGYTF.

The J gene is TRBJ1-2, the V gene TRBV7-2; D gene uncertain. V was cut by 1 base and J by 2 bases, with 5 bases left in between. Germline CDR1 and CDR2: SGHTA and FQGNSA. The CDR3 sequence is 13 residues long. In DNA, the CDR3 is TGTGCCAGCAGCTTAGAAGTGAACTATGGCTACACCTTC. It specifies CASSLEVNYGYTF. Full variable domain (missing parts from reference TRBV7-2 and TRBJ1-2): GAGVSQSPSNKVTEKGKDVELRCDPISGHTALYWYRQSLGQGLEFLIYFQGNSAPDKSGLPSDRFSAERTGGSVSTLTIQRTQQEDSAVYLCASSLEVNYGYTFGSGTRLTVV.

Comments on this clonotype: Mismatch with germline at one junction end may stem from a read error. CDR3: CASSEAPGTPTGELFF. CDR3 nucleotides: TGTGCCAGCAGTGAAGCCCCCGGGACCCCCACCGGGGAGTTGTTTTTT. V is TRBV6-1 and J is TRBJ2-2; D may correspond to TRBD1 or TRBD2 (5 bases each). Germline CDR1 reads MNHNS; CDR2 reads SASEGT. The CDR3 covers 16 residues.

This chain links TRBV27 with TRBJ2-7; 7 bases align to TRBD1. The germline CDR1 and CDR2 sequences are MNHEY and SMNVEV (reference sequence). Germline trimming cut 4 bases from V and 4 bases from J; bases unmatched to any gene: 7. The CDR3 has 14 residues. This CDR3 is CASSSRTGSYEQYF. The CDR3 DNA sequence: TGTGCCAGCAGTTCACGGACAGGTTCTTACGAGCAGTACTTC.

The CDR3 DNA reads as TGTGCCAGCAGTTTGACCGAGACCCTCTATGGCTACACCTTC. It encodes CASSLTETLYGYTF. V usage is TRBV12-3 or TRBV12-4 and J usage is TRBJ1-2; D ambiguous. Trimming removed 3 bases at V and 4 bases at J, with 12 bases between. The CDR3 totals 14 residues.

This chain joins TRBV20-1 and TRBJ1-5, with a weak D call TRBD1 (6 bases). The CDR3 is 14 amino acids. CDR1 is DFQATT, CDR2 SNEGSKA, per germline (reference sequence). Trimming removed 1 base at V and 4 bases at J, with 11 bases between. CDR3 bases: TGCAGTGCTAGAGCCGGGGGCGGGAATCAGCCCCAGCATTTT. Its protein is CSARAGGGNQPQHF.

The J gene is TRBJ2-7, the V gene TRBV6-2 or TRBV6-3; D might be TRBD1 or TRBD2, each matching 5 bases. Between the trimmed V and J ends, which lost 7 bases and 3 bases, there was a span of 13 bases. Germline V gene lookup returns CDR1 MNHEY and CDR2 SVGEGT. CDR3 length equals 13 residues. CDR3: CASIPGTHYEQYF. The CDR3 nucleotides read TGTGCCAGCATCCCCGGGACCCACTACGAGCAGTACTTC.

The gene calls are TRBV7-8 and TRBJ1-5; no clear D gene. Germline loops: CDR1 SGHVS, CDR2 FQNEAQ. The CDR3 consists of 15 residues. The V and J ends lost 2 bases and 2 bases respectively, with 10 bases between them. This CDR3 reads CASSLKGSGNQPQHF. The CDR3 coding sequence is TGTGCCAGCAGCTTAAAGGGCAGTGGCAATCAGCCCCAGCATTTT.

The gene calls are TRBV20-1 and TRBJ2-7; the D gene is possibly TRBD1 (6 bases). This CDR3 has 14 residues. V lost 3 bases and J lost 3, with 15 bases in between. Germline CDR1 DFQATT, CDR2 SNEGSKA (reference sequence). CDR3 region: CSARTRTVDYEQYF. CDR3 coding DNA: TGCAGTGCTAGGACCAGGACAGTAGACTACGAGCAGTACTTC.

This clonotype has only a few counts. The chain's CDR3 is CASDRWPRGNQPQHF. CDR3 bases: TGTGCCAGCGACCGGTGGCCTAGGGGCAATCAGCCCCAGCATTTT. The chain has TRBV11-2 and TRBJ1-5; D gene ambiguous. The germline V gene has CDR1 SGHAT and CDR2 FQNNGV. Trimming cost V 8 bases and J 2 bases, with 16 bases left between them. The CDR3 runs 15 residues.

This clonotype was observed a few times. The J gene is TRBJ1-2, the V gene TRBV19; the match to TRBD1 covers 7 bases. The germline V gene has CDR1 LNHDA and CDR2 SQIVND (reference sequence). V lost 1 base, J lost 2 bases, and 4 bases stayed unmatched. The CDR3 loop spans 15 amino acids. The CDR3 DNA follows: TGTGCCAGTAGTATAGGCCAGGGGGGGAACTATGGCTACACCTTC. It translates to CASSIGQGGNYGYTF.

V gene TRBV7-9 combines with J gene TRBJ2-5; D perhaps matches TRBD1 (6 bases). The CDR3 runs 15 residues. Germline V gene sequence: CDR1 SEHNR, CDR2 FQNEAQ (reference sequence). V was clipped by 1 base and J by 5 bases, with 14 bases between them. CDR3 in amino acids: CASSLGQVDGETQYF. Written as DNA, the CDR3 is TGTGCCAGCAGCTTAGGACAGGTAGATGGGGAGACCCAGTACTTC.

The genes are TRBV12-3 or TRBV12-4 and TRBJ2-5, with D perhaps assigned TRBD1 or TRBD2 (6 bases each). The CDR3 covers 17 residues. V was clipped by 6 bases and J by 1 base, with 21 bases between them. The CDR3 protein is CASSPGWGASVQETQYF. The CDR3 nucleotides are TGTGCCAGCAGCCCGGGGTGGGGGGCTTCGGTCCAAGAGACCCAGTACTTC.

This clonotype came up a few times. The V and J genes are TRBV29-1 and TRBJ2-1; D might be TRBD1 (6 bases). The CDR3 covers 15 residues. Germline-derived CDR1 and CDR2 are SQVTM and ANQGSEA. Trimming shortened V by 4 bases and J by 4 bases, and 17 bases separated the two germline ends. The CDR3 reads CSVVLDRQGYNEQFF. CDR3 nucleotides: TGCAGCGTTGTTCTCGACAGGCAGGGTTACAATGAGCAGTTCTTC.

The rearrangement links TRBV2 to TRBJ1-5; D may be TRBD1 (6 bases). V gave up 4 bases and J gave up 7 bases, with 17 bases separating them. The CDR3 has 15 amino acids. Germline-derived CDR1 and CDR2 are SNHLY and FYNNEI. CDR3 sequence reads: CASSAGESPGQPQHF. The CDR3 DNA reads TGTGCCAGCAGTGCAGGGGAATCGCCGGGGCAGCCCCAGCATTTT.

The chain joins TRBV6-4 to TRBJ2-3; D is undetermined. The CDR3 covers 14 residues. Germline loops: CDR1 MRHNA, CDR2 SNTAGT. V lost 0 bases, J lost 4 bases, and 8 bases lay in between. The CDR3 is CASSDSYGADTQYF. DNA for the CDR3: TGTGCCAGCAGTGACTCGTATGGGGCAGATACGCAGTATTTT.

The J gene is TRBJ2-1, the V gene TRBV7-9; TRBD2 agrees at 10 bases. Losses at the gene ends were 5 bases for V and 8 bases for J; bases not matched to a gene: 15. Germline CDR1 SEHNR, CDR2 FQNEAQ (reference sequence). The CDR3 extends over 17 amino acids. The CDR3 sequence is CASSPLSSGGNIHEQFF. CDR3 in DNA: TGTGCCAGCAGCCCGCTCTCTAGCGGGGGAAATATCCATGAGCAGTTCTTC.

This clonotype was seen more than once but under ten times. This chain joins TRBV5-1 and TRBJ1-1; the D gene is possibly TRBD1 (6 bases). Per the germline V gene, CDR1 is SGHRS and CDR2 is YFSETQ. CDR3 size: 14 residues. V lost 4 bases to trimming and J lost 0 bases, with 10 bases between them. DNA of the CDR3: TGCGCCAGCAGCAGGGACACTCTGAACACTGAAGCTTTCTTT. Translated, it gives CASSRDTLNTEAFF.

The rearrangement joins TRBV11-2 to TRBJ1-4; D is unclear. This CDR3 comprises 16 residues. The germline V and J ends were trimmed by 0 bases and 8 bases, with 16 bases remaining between them. Germline-derived CDR1 and CDR2 are SGHAT and FQNNGV. In nucleotides, the CDR3 is TGTGCCAGCAGCTTAGATCTGGCGAGTGGACGGGAAAAACTGTTTTTT. Its translation: CASSLDLASGREKLFF.

This clonotype was seen only a few times. V is TRBV7-8 and J is TRBJ2-5; 8 bases match TRBD1. CDR1 SGHVS and CDR2 FQNEAQ come from the germline V gene. The CDR3 spans 16 residues. V dropped 5 bases and J dropped 1; count of bases not matched to a gene: 9. The CDR3 reads CASSPHLTGVQETQYF. In DNA, the CDR3 is TGTGCCAGCAGCCCCCACCTGACAGGGGTCCAAGAGACCCAGTACTTC.